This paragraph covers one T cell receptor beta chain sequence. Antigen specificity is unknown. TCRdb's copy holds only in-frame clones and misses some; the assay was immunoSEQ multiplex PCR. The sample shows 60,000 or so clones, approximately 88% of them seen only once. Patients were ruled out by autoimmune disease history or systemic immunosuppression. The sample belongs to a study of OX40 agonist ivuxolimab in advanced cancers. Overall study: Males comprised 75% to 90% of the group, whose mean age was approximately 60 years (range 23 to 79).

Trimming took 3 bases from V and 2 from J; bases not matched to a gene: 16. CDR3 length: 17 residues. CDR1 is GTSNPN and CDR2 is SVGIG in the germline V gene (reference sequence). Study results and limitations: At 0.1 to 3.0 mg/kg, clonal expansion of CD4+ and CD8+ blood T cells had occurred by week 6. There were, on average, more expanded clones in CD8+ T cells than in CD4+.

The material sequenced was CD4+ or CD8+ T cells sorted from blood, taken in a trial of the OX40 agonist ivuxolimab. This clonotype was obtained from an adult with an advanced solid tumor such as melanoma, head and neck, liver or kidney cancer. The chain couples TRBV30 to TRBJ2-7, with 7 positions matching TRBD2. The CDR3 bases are TGTGCCTGGAGATTGAAAGCCGGGGAGGGGCTTGCCTACGAGCAGTACTTC. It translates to CAWRLKAGEGLAYEQYF.